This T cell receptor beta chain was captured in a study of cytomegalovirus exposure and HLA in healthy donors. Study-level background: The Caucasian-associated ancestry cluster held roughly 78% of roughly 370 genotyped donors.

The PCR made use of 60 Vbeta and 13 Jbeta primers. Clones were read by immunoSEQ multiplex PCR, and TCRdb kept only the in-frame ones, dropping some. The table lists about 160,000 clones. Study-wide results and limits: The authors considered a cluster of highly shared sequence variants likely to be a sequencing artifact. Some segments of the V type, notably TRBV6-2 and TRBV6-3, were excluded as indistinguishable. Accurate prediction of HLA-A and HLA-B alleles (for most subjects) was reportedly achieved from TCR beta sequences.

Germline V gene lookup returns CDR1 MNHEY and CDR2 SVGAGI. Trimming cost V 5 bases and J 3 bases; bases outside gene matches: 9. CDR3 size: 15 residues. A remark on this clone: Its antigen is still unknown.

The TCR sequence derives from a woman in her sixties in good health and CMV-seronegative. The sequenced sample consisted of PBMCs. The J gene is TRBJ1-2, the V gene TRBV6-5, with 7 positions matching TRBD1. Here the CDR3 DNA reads TGTGCCAGCAGTGCCCGTTGGGACAGATACTATGGCTACACCTTC. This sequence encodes CASSARWDRYYGYTF.